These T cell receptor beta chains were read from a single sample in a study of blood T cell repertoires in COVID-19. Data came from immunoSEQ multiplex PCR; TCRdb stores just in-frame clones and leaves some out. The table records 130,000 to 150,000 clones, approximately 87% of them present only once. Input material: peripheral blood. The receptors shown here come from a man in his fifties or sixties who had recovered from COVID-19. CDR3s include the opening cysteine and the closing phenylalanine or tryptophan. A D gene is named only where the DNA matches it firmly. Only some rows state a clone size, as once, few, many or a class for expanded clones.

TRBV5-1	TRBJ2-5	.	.	TGCGCCAGCAGCCCCCCCGGGAGCCCGGGGGAGACCCAGTACTTC	CASSPPGSPGETQYF
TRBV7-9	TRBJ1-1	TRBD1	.	TGTGCCAGCAGCTCAAGCGACAGGGGGCGGACTGAAGCTTTCTTT	CASSSSDRGRTEAFF
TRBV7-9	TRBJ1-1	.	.	TGTGCCAGCAGCTTGGCAGGGACTAGGAACACTGAAGCTTTCTTT	CASSLAGTRNTEAFF
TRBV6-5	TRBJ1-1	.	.	TGTGCCAGCAGTTACTCACAGGGATTCACTGAAGCTTTCTTT	CASSYSQGFTEAFF
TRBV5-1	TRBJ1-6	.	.	TGCGCCAGCAGCTTGGGCAGCTCCTATAATTCACCCCTCCACTTT	CASSLGSSYNSPLHF
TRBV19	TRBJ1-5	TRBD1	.	TGTGCCAGTAGTCCGGGGACAGGGGGTTATCAGCCCCAGCATTTT	CASSPGTGGYQPQHF
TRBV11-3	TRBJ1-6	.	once	TGTGCCAGCAGCCAAACGGGGAATTCACCCCTCCACTTT	CASSQTGNSPLHF
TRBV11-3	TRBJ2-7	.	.	TGTGCCAGCACATTGGGGTCGGAGGCCACCTACGAGCAGTACTTC	CASTLGSEATYEQYF
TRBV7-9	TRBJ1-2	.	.	TGTGCCAGCAGCTTCACAAGGACAGAAATTTTAACGGGCTACACCTTC	CASSFTRTEILTGYTF
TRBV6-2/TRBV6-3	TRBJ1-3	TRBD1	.	TGTGCCAGCAGTCCCGGGACAGACGGAAACACCATATATTTT	CASSPGTDGNTIYF
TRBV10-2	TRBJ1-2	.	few	TGCGCCAGCGGACAGCTTAGTAACTATGGCTACACCTTC	CASGQLSNYGYTF
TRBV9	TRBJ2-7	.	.	TGTGCCAGCAGCCCTAGGGGCTACGAGCAGTACTTC	CASSPRGYEQYF
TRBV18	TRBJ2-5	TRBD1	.	TGTGCCAGCTCACCGGGACAGGAAGAGACCCAGTACTTC	CASSPGQEETQYF
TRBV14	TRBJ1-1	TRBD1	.	TGTGCCACTTCAGGGGGCATGAACACTGAAGCTTTCTTT	CATSGGMNTEAFF
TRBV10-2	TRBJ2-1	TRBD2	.	TGCGCCAGCAGGGAACTAGCGGCCGTCTGGAAGAGCTCCTACAATGAGCAGTTCTTC	CASRELAAVWKSSYNEQFF
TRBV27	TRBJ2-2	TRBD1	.	TGTGCCAGCAGTTCGTACAGGGGGGTAGGGACCGGGGAGCTGTTTTTT	CASSSYRGVGTGELFF
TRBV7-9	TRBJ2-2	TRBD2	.	TGTGCCAGCAGCTTAGGCTCGGGAGGTCCCACCGGGGAGCTGTTTTTT	CASSLGSGGPTGELFF
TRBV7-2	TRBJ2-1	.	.	TGTGCCAGCAGCTTAGAAGCCGGCTACAATGAGCAGTTCTTC	CASSLEAGYNEQFF
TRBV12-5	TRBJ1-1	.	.	TGTGCTAGTGGACTAGGGCCGAACACTGAAGCTTTCTTT	CASGLGPNTEAFF
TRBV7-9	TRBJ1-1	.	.	TGTGCCAGCAGCTTAACGGGGAACACTGAAGCTTTCTTT	CASSLTGNTEAFF
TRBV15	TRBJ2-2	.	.	TGTGCCACCAGCAGAGATTGGTTGGGGCCAAGGGGAAACACCGGGGAGCTGTTTTTT	CATSRDWLGPRGNTGELFF
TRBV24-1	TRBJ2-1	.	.	TGTGCCACCAGTGCCCACACCGGGACAAAGAATGAGCAGTTCTTC	CATSAHTGTKNEQFF
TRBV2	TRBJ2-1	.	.	TGTGCCAGCAGTGGGGGGGTTGAGCAGTTCTTC	CASSGGVEQFF
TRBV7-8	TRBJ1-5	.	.	TGTGCCAGCAGCTTGGCCAGGGAAAATCAGCCCCAGCATTTT	CASSLARENQPQHF
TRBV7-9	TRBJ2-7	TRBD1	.	TGTGCCAGCAGCTTACTGGGACAGAAGGTTTACGAGCAGTACTTC	CASSLLGQKVYEQYF
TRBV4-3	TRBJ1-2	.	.	TGCGCCAGCAGCCAGTTAGAAGAACCTAACTATGGCTACACCTTC	CASSQLEEPNYGYTF
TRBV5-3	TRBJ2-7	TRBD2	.	TGTGCCAGAAGTGTCCCAGCGGGGGGGCTGAGCTCCTACGAGCAGTACTTC	CARSVPAGGLSSYEQYF
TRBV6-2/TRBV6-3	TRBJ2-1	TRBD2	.	TGTGCCAGCAGTTTAACCCCGGCTAGCGGGGGCAATGAGCAGTTCTTC	CASSLTPASGGNEQFF